This T cell receptor (beta chain) was profiled in a study of cytomegalovirus exposure and HLA in healthy donors. The study, taken as a whole, reports: Most of the TCR beta V segments (in an earlier analysis) were productive either about 87% or about 30% of the time. V- and J-gene trimming in TCR beta was tied to a missense DCLRE1C variant by an analysis performed later.

Notes on this clone: No antigen is known for it.

Germline CDR1 is SNHLY and CDR2 is FYNNEI. Trimming removed 7 bases at V and 4 bases at J, with 13 bases between. The CDR3 has 13 residues. PCR used 60 Vbeta primers and 13 Jbeta primers. Assay used: immunoSEQ multiplex PCR; TCRdb lists only in-frame clones, some missing. The profile shows approximately 150,000 clones, around 83% of them singletons. Material: PBMCs. This sequence originates from a middle-aged man in good health and CMV-seropositive. V is TRBV2 and J is TRBJ1-2; D remains ambiguous. The CDR3 DNA sequence: TGTGCCAGCACCCGAAAGGAGGGCTATGGCTACACCTTC. Protein sequence: CASTRKEGYGYTF.